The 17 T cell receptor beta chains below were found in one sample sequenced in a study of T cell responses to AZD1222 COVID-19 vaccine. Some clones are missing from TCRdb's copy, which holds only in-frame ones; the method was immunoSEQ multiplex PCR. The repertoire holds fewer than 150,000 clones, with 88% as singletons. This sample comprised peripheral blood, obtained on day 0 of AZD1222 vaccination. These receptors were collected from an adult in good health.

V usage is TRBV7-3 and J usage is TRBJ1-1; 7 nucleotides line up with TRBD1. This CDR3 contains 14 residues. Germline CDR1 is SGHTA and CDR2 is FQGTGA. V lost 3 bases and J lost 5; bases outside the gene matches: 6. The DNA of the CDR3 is TGTGCCAGCAGCTTCACAGGGGAGGGGACTGAAGCTTTCTTT. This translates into CASSFTGEGTEAFF.

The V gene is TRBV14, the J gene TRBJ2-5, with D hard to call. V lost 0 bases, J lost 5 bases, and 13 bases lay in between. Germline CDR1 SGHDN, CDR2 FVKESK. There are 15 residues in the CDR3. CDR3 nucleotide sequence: TGTGCCAGCAGCCAAGAAATAAGAACGCGGGAGACCCAGTACTTC. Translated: CASSQEIRTRETQYF.

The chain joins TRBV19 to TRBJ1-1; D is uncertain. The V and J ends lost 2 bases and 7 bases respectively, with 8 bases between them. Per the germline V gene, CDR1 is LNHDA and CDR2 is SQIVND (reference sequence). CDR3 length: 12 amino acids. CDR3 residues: CASSISASEAFF. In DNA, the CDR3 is TGTGCCAGTAGTATATCTGCGAGTGAAGCTTTCTTT.

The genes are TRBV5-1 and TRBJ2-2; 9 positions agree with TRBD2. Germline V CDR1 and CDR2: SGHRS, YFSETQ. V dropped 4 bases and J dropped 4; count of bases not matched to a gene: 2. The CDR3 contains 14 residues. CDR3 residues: CASSRSGSTGELFF. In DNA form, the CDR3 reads TGCGCCAGCAGCCGTAGCGGGAGCACCGGGGAGCTGTTTTTT.

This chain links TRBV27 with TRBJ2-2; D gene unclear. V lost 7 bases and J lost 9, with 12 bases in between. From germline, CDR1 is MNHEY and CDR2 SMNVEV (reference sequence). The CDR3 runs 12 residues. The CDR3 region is CASTSPPRELFF. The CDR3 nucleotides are TGTGCCAGCACGTCCCCCCCGAGGGAGCTGTTTTTT.

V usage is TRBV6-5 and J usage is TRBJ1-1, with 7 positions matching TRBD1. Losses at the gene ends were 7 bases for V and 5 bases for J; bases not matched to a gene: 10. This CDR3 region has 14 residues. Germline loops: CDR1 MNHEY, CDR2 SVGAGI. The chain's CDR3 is CASTSRTGTTEAFF. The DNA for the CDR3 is TGTGCCAGCACCTCACGGACAGGTACAACTGAAGCTTTCTTT.

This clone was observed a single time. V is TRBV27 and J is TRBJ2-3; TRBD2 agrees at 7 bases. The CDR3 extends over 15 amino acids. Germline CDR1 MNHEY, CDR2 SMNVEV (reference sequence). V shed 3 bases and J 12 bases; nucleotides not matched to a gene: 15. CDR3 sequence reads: CASSFSGTTRTTQYF. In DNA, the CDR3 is TGTGCCAGCAGTTTCTCCGGGACTACGCGCACAACACAGTATTTT.

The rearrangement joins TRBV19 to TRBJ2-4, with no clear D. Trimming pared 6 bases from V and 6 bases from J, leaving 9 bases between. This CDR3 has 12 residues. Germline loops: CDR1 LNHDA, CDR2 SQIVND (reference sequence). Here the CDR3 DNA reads TGTGCCAGTAGCAGGAAAGGAAACATTCAGTACTTC. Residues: CASSRKGNIQYF.

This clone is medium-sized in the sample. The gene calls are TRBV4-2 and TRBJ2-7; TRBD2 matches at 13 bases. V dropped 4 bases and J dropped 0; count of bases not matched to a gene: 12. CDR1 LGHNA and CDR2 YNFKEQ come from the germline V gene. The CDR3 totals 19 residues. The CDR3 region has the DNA TGTGCCAGCAGCCCACGGACTAGCGGGAGTTTCCCATACTCCTACGAGCAGTACTTC. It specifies CASSPRTSGSFPYSYEQYF.

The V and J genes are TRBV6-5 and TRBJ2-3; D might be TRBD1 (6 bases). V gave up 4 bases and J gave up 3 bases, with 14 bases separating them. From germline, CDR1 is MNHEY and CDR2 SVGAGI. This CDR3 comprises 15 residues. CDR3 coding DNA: TGTGCCAGCAGTTTTATACAGGGTTGGACAGATACGCAGTATTTT. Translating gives CASSFIQGWTDTQYF.

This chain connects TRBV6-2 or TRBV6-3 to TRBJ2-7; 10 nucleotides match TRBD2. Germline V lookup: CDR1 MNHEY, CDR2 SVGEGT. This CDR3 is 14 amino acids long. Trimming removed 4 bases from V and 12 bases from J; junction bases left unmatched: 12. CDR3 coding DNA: TGTGCCAGCAGTTCCCGGGCTAGCGGGAGAGTCCCGTACTTC. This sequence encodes CASSSRASGRVPYF.

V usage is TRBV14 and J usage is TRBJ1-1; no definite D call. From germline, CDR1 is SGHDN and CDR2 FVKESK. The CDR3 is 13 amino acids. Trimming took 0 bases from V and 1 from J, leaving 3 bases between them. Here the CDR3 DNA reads TGTGCCAGCAGCCAAGAACAGAACACTGAAGCTTTCTTT. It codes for CASSQEQNTEAFF.

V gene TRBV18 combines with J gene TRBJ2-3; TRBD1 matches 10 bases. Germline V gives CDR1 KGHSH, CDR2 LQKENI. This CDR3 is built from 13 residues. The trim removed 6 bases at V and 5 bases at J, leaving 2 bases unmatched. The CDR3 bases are TGTGCCAGCTCGACAGGGGGCGTAGATACGCAGTATTTT. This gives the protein CASSTGGVDTQYF.

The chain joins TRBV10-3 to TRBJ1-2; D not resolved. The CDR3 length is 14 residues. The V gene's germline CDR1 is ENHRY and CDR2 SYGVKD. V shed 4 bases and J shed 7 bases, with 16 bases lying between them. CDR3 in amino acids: CAISVLGETGGYTF. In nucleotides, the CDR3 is TGTGCCATCAGTGTGCTCGGGGAGACGGGTGGCTACACCTTC.

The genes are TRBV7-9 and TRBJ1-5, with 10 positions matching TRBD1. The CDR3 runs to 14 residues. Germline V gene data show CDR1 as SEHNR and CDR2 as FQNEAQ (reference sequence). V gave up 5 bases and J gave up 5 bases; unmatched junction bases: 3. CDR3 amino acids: CASSPGTGDQPQHF. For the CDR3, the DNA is TGTGCCAGCAGCCCAGGGACAGGGGATCAGCCCCAGCATTTT. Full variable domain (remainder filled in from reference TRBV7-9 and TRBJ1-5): DTGVSQNPRHKITKRGQNVTFRCDPISEHNRLYWYRQTLGQGPEFLTYFQNEAQLEKSRLLSDRFSAERPKGSFSTLEIQRTEQGDSAMYLCASSPGTGDQPQHFGDGTRLSIL.

CDR3 sequence: CASMLRAGARAFF. In nucleotides, the CDR3 is TGTGCCAGTATGTTGAGGGCCGGGGCTCGAGCTTTCTTT. This chain joins TRBV28 and TRBJ1-1; TRBD1 might be the D (5 bases). The CDR3 contains 13 residues. CDR1 is MDHEN and CDR2 is SYDVKM in the germline V gene. V was clipped by 9 bases and J by 10 bases, with 21 bases between them.

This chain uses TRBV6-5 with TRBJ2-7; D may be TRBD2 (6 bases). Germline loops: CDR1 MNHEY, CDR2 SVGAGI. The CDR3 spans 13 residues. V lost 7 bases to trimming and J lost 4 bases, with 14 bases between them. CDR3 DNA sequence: TGTGCCAGCATTTCCGGGAGCGGATACGAGCAGTACTTC. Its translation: CASISGSGYEQYF.